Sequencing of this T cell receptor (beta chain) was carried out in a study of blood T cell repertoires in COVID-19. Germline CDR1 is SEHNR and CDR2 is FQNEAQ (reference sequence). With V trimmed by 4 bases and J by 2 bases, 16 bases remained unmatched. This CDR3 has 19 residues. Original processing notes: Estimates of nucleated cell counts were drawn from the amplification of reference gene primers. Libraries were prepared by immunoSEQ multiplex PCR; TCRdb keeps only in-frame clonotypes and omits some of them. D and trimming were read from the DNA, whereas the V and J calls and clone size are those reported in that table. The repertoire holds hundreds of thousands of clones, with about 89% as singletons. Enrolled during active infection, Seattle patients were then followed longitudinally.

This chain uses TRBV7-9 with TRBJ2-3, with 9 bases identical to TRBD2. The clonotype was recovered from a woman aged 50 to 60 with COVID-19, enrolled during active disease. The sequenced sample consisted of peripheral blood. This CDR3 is CASSSFRTSETTDTDTQYF. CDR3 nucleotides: TGTGCCAGCAGCTCTTTTCGGACTAGCGAGACGACTGACACAGATACGCAGTATTTT.